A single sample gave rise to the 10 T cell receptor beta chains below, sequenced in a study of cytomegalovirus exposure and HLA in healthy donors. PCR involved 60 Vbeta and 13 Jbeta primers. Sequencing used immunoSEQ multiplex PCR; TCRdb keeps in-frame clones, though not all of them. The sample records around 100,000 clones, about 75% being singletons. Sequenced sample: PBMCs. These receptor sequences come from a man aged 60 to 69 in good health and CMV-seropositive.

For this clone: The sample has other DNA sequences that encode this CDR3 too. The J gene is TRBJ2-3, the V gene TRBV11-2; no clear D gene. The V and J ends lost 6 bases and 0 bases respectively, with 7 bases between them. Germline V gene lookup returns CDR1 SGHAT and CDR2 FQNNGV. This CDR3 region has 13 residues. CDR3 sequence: CASSLPSTDTQYF. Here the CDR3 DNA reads TGTGCCAGCAGTTTACCTAGCACAGATACGCAGTATTTT.

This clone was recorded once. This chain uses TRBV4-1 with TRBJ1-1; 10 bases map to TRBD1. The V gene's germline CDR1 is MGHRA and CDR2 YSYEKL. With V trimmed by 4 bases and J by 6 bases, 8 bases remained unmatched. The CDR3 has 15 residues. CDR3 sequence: CASSRGDRGQAEAFF. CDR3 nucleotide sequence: TGCGCCAGCAGCCGAGGGGACAGGGGACAGGCTGAAGCTTTCTTT.

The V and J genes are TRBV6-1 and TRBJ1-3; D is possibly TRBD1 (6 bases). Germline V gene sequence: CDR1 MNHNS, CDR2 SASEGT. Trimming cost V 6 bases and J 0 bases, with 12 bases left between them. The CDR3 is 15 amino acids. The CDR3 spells CASRATGSSGNTIYF. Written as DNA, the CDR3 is TGTGCCAGCAGGGCGACAGGCTCCTCTGGAAACACCATATATTTT.

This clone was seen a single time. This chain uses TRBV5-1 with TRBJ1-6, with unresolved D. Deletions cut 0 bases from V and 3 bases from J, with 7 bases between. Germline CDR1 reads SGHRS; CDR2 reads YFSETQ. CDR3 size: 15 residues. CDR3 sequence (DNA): TGCGCCAGCAGCTTGGACGGGTTCTATAATTCACCCCTCCACTTT. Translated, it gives CASSLDGFYNSPLHF.

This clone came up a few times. The CDR3 region has the DNA TGTGCCAGCAGCTTAGGCGGCGGGGGTCGACTTACGCAGTATTTT. This codes for CASSLGGGGRLTQYF. The rearrangement joins TRBV7-2 to TRBJ2-3; 7 positions match TRBD2. The CDR3 length is 15 residues. CDR1 is SGHTA, CDR2 FQGNSA, per germline. V gave up 1 base and J gave up 8 bases; unmatched junction bases: 9.

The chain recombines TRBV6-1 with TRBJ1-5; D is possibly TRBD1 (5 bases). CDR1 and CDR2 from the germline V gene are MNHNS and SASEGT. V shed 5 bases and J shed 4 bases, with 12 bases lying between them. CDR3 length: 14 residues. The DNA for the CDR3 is TGTGCCAGCAGTAAACGGGGGGAAAATCAGCCCCAGCATTTT. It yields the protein CASSKRGENQPQHF.

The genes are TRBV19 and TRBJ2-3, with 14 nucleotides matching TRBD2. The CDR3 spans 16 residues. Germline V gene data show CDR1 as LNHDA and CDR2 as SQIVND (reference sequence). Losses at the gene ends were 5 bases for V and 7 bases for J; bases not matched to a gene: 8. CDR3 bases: TGTGCCAGTAGTTTACCGGGGACTAGCGGGGGAAATACGCAGTATTTT. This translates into CASSLPGTSGGNTQYF.

This CDR3 is CASSFRRGGGRGETQYF. For the CDR3, the DNA is TGTGCCAGCAGCTTTAGGAGGGGCGGGGGTAGAGGAGAGACCCAGTACTTC. V gene TRBV7-2 combines with J gene TRBJ2-5; 7 positions agree with TRBD2. The ends lost 3 bases at V and 4 bases at J; junction bases unmatched: 14. There are 17 residues in the CDR3. From germline, CDR1 is SGHTA and CDR2 FQGNSA.

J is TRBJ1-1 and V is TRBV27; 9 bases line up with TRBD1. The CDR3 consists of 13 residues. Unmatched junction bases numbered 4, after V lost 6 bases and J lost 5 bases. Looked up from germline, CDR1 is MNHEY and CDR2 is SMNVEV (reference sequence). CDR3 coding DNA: TGTGCCAGCAGGTGGACAGGGGAAACTGAAGCTTTCTTT. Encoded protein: CASRWTGETEAFF.

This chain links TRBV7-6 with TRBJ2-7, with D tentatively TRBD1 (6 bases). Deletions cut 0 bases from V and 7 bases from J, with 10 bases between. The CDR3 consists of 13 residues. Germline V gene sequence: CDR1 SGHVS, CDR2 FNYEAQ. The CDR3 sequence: CASSLAQGREQYF. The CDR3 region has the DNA TGTGCCAGCAGCTTAGCGCAGGGGCGTGAGCAGTACTTC.